Presented here are 26 T cell receptor beta chains from one specimen sequenced in a study of cytomegalovirus exposure and HLA in healthy donors. 13 Jbeta primers and 60 Vbeta primers were used for the PCR. Data came from immunoSEQ multiplex PCR; TCRdb stores just in-frame clones and leaves some out. The sample records about 140,000 clones, approximately 88% being singletons. Sequencing was done on a sample of PBMCs. The receptors were gathered from a woman aged 40 to 50 in good health and CMV-seronegative.

This clone was observed a handful of times. The chain employs TRBV5-8 and TRBJ2-7; 7 nucleotides match TRBD2. This CDR3 spans 15 amino acids. Trimming cost V 6 bases and J 4 bases; bases outside gene matches: 13. Germline V gene data show CDR1 as SGHTS and CDR2 as YDEGEE. The CDR3 DNA reads TGTGCCAGCAATCTGCCGGGACTACGGTCGTACGAGCAGTACTTC. Translation gives CASNLPGLRSYEQYF.

The sample holds a few counts of this clone. The gene calls are TRBV25-1 and TRBJ2-7; D is ambiguous. Trimming took off 6 bases at V and 0 bases at J, with 6 bases between the two ends. Germline V lookup: CDR1 MGHDK, CDR2 SYGVNS. This CDR3 has 12 amino acids. The CDR3 sequence: CASSESSYEQYF. The CDR3 DNA reads as TGTGCCAGCAGCGAGAGCTCCTACGAGCAGTACTTC.

The V gene is TRBV10-3, the J gene TRBJ2-1; D perhaps matches TRBD2 (5 bases). Trimming left V 7 bases short and J 0 bases short, with 10 bases between. Germline CDR1 reads ENHRY; CDR2 reads SYGVKD. This CDR3 has 14 amino acids. The chain's CDR3 is CAIKREISYNEQFF. The CDR3 region has the DNA TGTGCCATCAAGAGGGAGATCTCCTACAATGAGCAGTTCTTC.

The V gene is TRBV19, the J gene TRBJ1-1; D unresolved. CDR3 length: 18 residues. Deletions cut 7 bases from V and 3 bases from J, with 27 bases between. From germline, CDR1 is LNHDA and CDR2 SQIVND (reference sequence). As DNA, the CDR3 is TGTGCCAGTACTAAATTAACAGTGGTACCGGGGAGCGACACTGAAGCTTTCTTT. Translation gives CASTKLTVVPGSDTEAFF. The full variable domain, its missing parts supplied by reference TRBV19 and TRBJ1-1, is DGGITQSPKYLFRKEGQNVTLSCEQNLNHDAMYWYRQDPGQGLRLIYYSQIVNDFQKGDIAEGYSVSREKKESFPLTVTSAQKNPTAFYLCASTKLTVVPGSDTEAFFGQGTRLTVV.

The gene calls are TRBV5-1 and TRBJ2-1, with 10 nucleotides matching TRBD2. Looked up from germline, CDR1 is SGHRS and CDR2 is YFSETQ. The CDR3 contains 16 residues. Losses at the gene ends were 1 base for V and 4 bases for J; bases not matched to a gene: 5. Here the CDR3 DNA reads TGCGCCAGCAGCTTGCCGCTAGCGGGGGCTTACAATGAGCAGTTCTTC. Translation gives CASSLPLAGAYNEQFF.

J is TRBJ2-1 and V is TRBV28; 8 nucleotides match TRBD2. Germline assignment: CDR1 MDHEN and CDR2 SYDVKM. Trimming took 2 bases from V and 6 from J; bases not matched to a gene: 6. The CDR3 contains 15 residues. CDR3 loop: CASSLAGGVGNEQFF. The CDR3 coding sequence is TGTGCCAGCAGTTTAGCCGGGGGGGTGGGCAATGAGCAGTTCTTC.

The V call is TRBV5-4, the J call TRBJ2-5; D perhaps matches TRBD2 (6 bases). Trimming took 4 bases from V and 7 from J, leaving 26 bases between them. Germline CDR1 reads SGHNT; CDR2 reads YYREEE (reference sequence). The CDR3 length is 17 residues. CDR3 bases: TGTGCCAGCAGCCGCGGGGACGGAAGGTCCTTAGAGGGGACCCAGTACTTC. Translation gives CASSRGDGRSLEGTQYF.

The chain recombines TRBV11-3 with TRBJ1-2, with 8 positions matching TRBD1. CDR3 length equals 13 residues. Trimming took 3 bases from V and 4 from J; bases not matched to a gene: 1. Germline loops: CDR1 SGHNT, CDR2 YENEEA. CDR3 residues: CASSFQGAYGYTF. The CDR3 DNA follows: TGTGCCAGCAGCTTCCAGGGGGCCTATGGCTACACCTTC.

Only a few counts were recorded for this clone. The J gene is TRBJ2-2, the V gene TRBV27; D is unresolved. The V gene lost 4 bases and the J gene lost 6 bases, with 12 bases spanning the gap. CDR1 MNHEY and CDR2 SMNVEV come from the germline V gene (reference sequence). The CDR3 is 14 amino acids. The CDR3 DNA is TGTGCCAGCAGTTCCTCTTCAGATTCCGGGGAGCTGTTTTTT. The encoded protein is CASSSSSDSGELFF.

V gene TRBV7-2 combines with J gene TRBJ2-7; D perhaps matches TRBD1 (6 bases). This CDR3 has 13 amino acids. The V end was cut by 2 bases, the J end by 2 bases, with 7 bases between. The germline V gene encodes CDR1 SGHTA and CDR2 FQGNSA. CDR3 DNA sequence: TGTGCCAGCAGCTTAACAGGGACCTACGAGCAGTACTTC. The encoded protein is CASSLTGTYEQYF.

The chain uses TRBV30 and TRBJ2-5; 8 nucleotides match TRBD2. This CDR3 is built from 13 residues. J was trimmed by 2 bases and V by 3 bases; bases with no gene match: 2. Looked up from germline, CDR1 is GTSNPN and CDR2 is SVGIG (reference sequence). The CDR3 protein is CAWSGGVQETQYF. Written as DNA, the CDR3 is TGTGCCTGGAGCGGGGGGGTACAAGAGACCCAGTACTTC.

This clone was seen once. This sequence joins TRBV18 and TRBJ2-3; 9 positions match TRBD1. The junction had 1 base not matched to a gene; V was cut back by 4 bases and J by 5 bases. This CDR3 region has 13 residues. Germline assignment: CDR1 KGHSH and CDR2 LQKENI. The CDR3, as DNA: TGTGCCAGCTCACGGGACAGGGTAGATACGCAGTATTTT. Translated, it gives CASSRDRVDTQYF.

The chain links TRBV11-1 to TRBJ2-7; 9 bases line up with TRBD1. The V and J ends lost 5 bases and 6 bases, in that order; junction bases with no gene match: 11. Looked up from germline, CDR1 is SGHAT and CDR2 is FQDESV (reference sequence). This CDR3 is 15 amino acids long. The CDR3 DNA sequence: TGTGCCAGCAGCCCCAGCTGGGACAGGGTGACCGAGCAGTACTTC. It is translated as CASSPSWDRVTEQYF.

The chain joins TRBV28 to TRBJ1-5, with D perhaps matching TRBD1 (5 bases). The CDR3 sequence is 15 residues long. Germline V gene sequence: CDR1 MDHEN, CDR2 SYDVKM. V lost 2 bases and J lost 0, with 8 bases in between. CDR3 sequence (DNA): TGTGCCAGCAGTTTAGACAGCTATAGCAATCAGCCCCAGCATTTT. Its protein is CASSLDSYSNQPQHF.

The CDR3 here is CASSNTGTYEQYF. The CDR3 bases are TGTGCCAGTAGTAATACAGGGACCTACGAGCAGTACTTC. The J gene is TRBJ2-7, the V gene TRBV19; possibly TRBD1 for D (6 bases). From germline, CDR1 is LNHDA and CDR2 SQIVND (reference sequence). The CDR3 is made up of 13 amino acids. The V and J ends lost 4 bases and 2 bases respectively, with 9 bases between them.

The chain recombines TRBV30 with TRBJ2-5; D is unclear. There are 12 residues in the CDR3. V was trimmed by 2 bases and J by 7 bases, leaving 11 bases between them. Germline-derived CDR1 and CDR2 are GTSNPN and SVGIG (reference sequence). CDR3 DNA: TGTGCCTGGAGTTCGGGTATCCGGACCCAGTACTTC. Its translation is CAWSSGIRTQYF.

In its sample, this clone was seen once. The chain has TRBV9 and TRBJ1-1, with D unresolved. Germline V gene sequence: CDR1 SGDLS, CDR2 YYNGEE. V was clipped by 0 bases and J by 4 bases, with 13 bases between them. CDR3 size: 15 residues. CDR3 protein: CASSVVGLEGTEAFF. CDR3 sequence (DNA): TGTGCCAGCAGCGTAGTTGGGCTAGAGGGCACTGAAGCTTTCTTT.

This chain connects TRBV6-6 to TRBJ2-7; 9 nucleotides match TRBD2. The CDR3 consists of 15 residues. Germline CDR1 MNHNY, CDR2 SVGAGI (reference sequence). V gave up 5 bases and J gave up 0 bases; unmatched junction bases: 5. The CDR3 bases are TGTGCCAGCAGTGGGATGACTAGCGGCTCCTACGAGCAGTACTTC. This gives the protein CASSGMTSGSYEQYF.

The V call is TRBV7-2, the J call TRBJ2-3, with TRBD2 matching over 14 bases. With 3 bases clipped from V and 3 bases from J, the junction kept 5 bases outside the gene matches. Germline-derived CDR1 and CDR2 are SGHTA and FQGNSA. This CDR3 has 17 residues. CDR3 nucleotides: TGTGCCAGCAGCTTGCAGACTAGCGGGAGGGGAACAGATACGCAGTATTTT. It specifies CASSLQTSGRGTDTQYF. The whole variable domain, remainder taken from reference TRBV7-2 and TRBJ2-3, is GAGVSQSPSNKVTEKGKDVELRCDPISGHTALYWYRQSLGQGLEFLIYFQGNSAPDKSGLPSDRFSAERTGGSVSTLTIQRTQQEDSAVYLCASSLQTSGRGTDTQYFGPGTRLTVL.

The rearrangement links TRBV5-4 to TRBJ2-1; tentatively, D is TRBD1 (5 bases). Germline CDR1 and CDR2: SGHNT and YYREEE (reference sequence). There are 16 residues in the CDR3. The V end lost 0 bases, the J end lost 6 bases, and 16 bases lay between the germline ends. As DNA, the CDR3 is TGTGCCAGCAGCTTGGTATACGGAGTTAGGGGCAATGAGCAGTTCTTC. Residues: CASSLVYGVRGNEQFF.

V is TRBV25-1 and J is TRBJ1-6; D call uncertain. The V gene's germline CDR1 is MGHDK and CDR2 SYGVNS. Trimming pared 4 bases from V and 8 bases from J, leaving 12 bases between. The CDR3 has 14 residues. The CDR3 protein is CASSVSVFDSPLHF. In DNA, the CDR3 is TGTGCCAGCAGTGTATCGGTCTTCGATTCACCCCTCCACTTT. Full variable domain (remainder filled in from reference TRBV25-1 and TRBJ1-6): EADIYQTPRYLVIGTGKKITLECSQTMGHDKMYWYQQDPGMELHLIHYSYGVNSTEKGDLSSESTVSRIRTEHFPLTLESARPSHTSQYLCASSVSVFDSPLHFGNGTRLTVT.

A single count supports this clone. J is TRBJ1-2 and V is TRBV27; maybe TRBD1 (5 bases). Germline V gives CDR1 MNHEY, CDR2 SMNVEV (reference sequence). The CDR3 has 15 amino acids. The V and J ends lost 6 bases and 2 bases respectively, with 16 bases between them. CDR3 loop: CASRIKAGPNYGYTF. As DNA, the CDR3 is TGTGCCAGCAGGATAAAGGCGGGGCCCAACTATGGCTACACCTTC.

This chain uses TRBV7-9 with TRBJ2-7, with TRBD1 matching 8 bases. Germline V gene data show CDR1 as SEHNR and CDR2 as FQNEAQ (reference sequence). The CDR3 runs 14 residues. V lost 5 bases to trimming and J lost 7 bases; unmatched junction nucleotides: 10. CDR3 DNA: TGTGCCAGCAGCCACACGGGACAGGACGGAGAGCAGTACTTC. Translation: CASSHTGQDGEQYF.

In this sample, this clone turned up once. V usage is TRBV30 and J usage is TRBJ2-1; 10 positions match TRBD2. Germline V CDR1 and CDR2: GTSNPN, SVGIG (reference sequence). This CDR3 has 17 residues. Unmatched junction bases numbered 10, after V lost 1 base and J lost 4 bases. The CDR3 DNA is TGTGCCTGGAGTGGGCTTCTAGCGGGAGAGGCTTACAATGAGCAGTTCTTC. Translation gives CAWSGLLAGEAYNEQFF.

This clone came up a few times. The V gene is TRBV30, the J gene TRBJ1-6, with D hard to call. This CDR3 has 13 amino acids. The germline V gene encodes CDR1 GTSNPN and CDR2 SVGIG (reference sequence). The V and J ends lost 2 bases and 8 bases respectively, with 10 bases between them. Written as DNA, the CDR3 is TGTGCCTGGAGTAGTATCGGGGATTCACCCCTCCACTTT. It codes for CAWSSIGDSPLHF. Looking up the rest from reference TRBV30 and TRBJ1-6 gives the full variable domain: SQTIHQWPATLVQPVGSPLSLECTVEGTSNPNLYWYRQAAGRGLQLLFYSVGIGQISSEVPQNLSASRPQDRQFILSSKKLLLSDSGFYLCAWSSIGDSPLHFGNGTRLTVT.

This clone was seen only a few times. V usage is TRBV23-1 and J usage is TRBJ1-2; tentatively, D is TRBD1 (6 bases). TRBV23-1 has ORF status, its function being uncertain. The CDR3 sequence is 15 residues long. Trimming stripped 6 bases from V and 6 bases from J, with 20 bases between. CDR3 region: CASRPRGGGSDGYTF. CDR3 in DNA: TGCGCCAGCAGACCCCGGGGAGGGGGGAGCGATGGCTACACCTTC.